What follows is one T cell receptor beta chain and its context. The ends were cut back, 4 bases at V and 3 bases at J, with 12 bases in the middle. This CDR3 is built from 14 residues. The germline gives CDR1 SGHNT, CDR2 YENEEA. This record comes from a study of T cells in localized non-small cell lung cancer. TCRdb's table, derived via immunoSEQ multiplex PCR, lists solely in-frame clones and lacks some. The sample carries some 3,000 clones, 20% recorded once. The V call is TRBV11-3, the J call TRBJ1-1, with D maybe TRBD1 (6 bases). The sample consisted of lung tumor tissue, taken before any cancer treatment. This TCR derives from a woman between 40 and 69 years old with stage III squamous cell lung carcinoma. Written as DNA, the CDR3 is TGTGCCAGCAGCTCGATTAGGGGGGACACTGAAGCTTTCTTT. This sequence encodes CASSSIRGDTEAFF.